This T cell receptor beta chain stems from a study of beta chain features in type 1 diabetes. Germline V gene sequence: CDR1 SGHDN, CDR2 FVKESK. Trimming shortened V by 4 bases and J by 0 bases, and 17 bases separated the two germline ends. This CDR3 has 17 residues. This clone has more than one count but fewer than ten. The study reverse transcribed the entire isolated RNA, so it sequenced expressed TCRB transcripts. This table comes from immunoSEQ multiplex PCR, and its TCRdb copy is limited to in-frame clones, with some not included. Of under 250,000 clones in the sample, 27% were seen once. This clonotype was obtained from a man younger than 40 in good health. Sequencing was carried out using central memory CD4+ T cells from blood. The chain recombines TRBV14 with TRBJ2-3; D is unresolved. The CDR3 protein is CASSPLNGIRSTDTQYF. The CDR3 DNA sequence: TGTGCCAGCAGCCCCTTAAATGGGATACGAAGCACAGATACGCAGTATTTT.